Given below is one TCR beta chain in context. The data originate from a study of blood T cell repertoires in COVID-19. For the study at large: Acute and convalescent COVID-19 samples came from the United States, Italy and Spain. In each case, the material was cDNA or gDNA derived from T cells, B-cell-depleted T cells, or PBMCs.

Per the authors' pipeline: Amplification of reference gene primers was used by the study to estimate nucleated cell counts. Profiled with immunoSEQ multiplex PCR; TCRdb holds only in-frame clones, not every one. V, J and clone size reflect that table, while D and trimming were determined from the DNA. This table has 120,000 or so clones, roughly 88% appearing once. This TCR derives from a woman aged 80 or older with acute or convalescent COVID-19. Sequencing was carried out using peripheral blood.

The CDR3 DNA is TGTGCCAGCAGTTTATTGGGCGGGAGTTCCTACAATGAGCAGTTCTTC. This codes for CASSLLGGSSYNEQFF. The chain employs TRBV28 and TRBJ2-1, with 7 bases that match TRBD2. Per germline, CDR1 MDHEN and CDR2 SYDVKM. V shed 1 base, J shed 1 base, and the junction held 4 bases outside the gene matches. This CDR3 region has 16 residues.